The 5 T cell receptor beta chains in this list originate from one sample, sequenced in a study of cytomegalovirus exposure and HLA in healthy donors. PCR amplification relied on 60 Vbeta primers (plus 13 Jbeta primers). The method was immunoSEQ multiplex PCR; TCRdb's version includes in-frame clones alone and lacks a portion of them. The sample has over 150,000 clones; 65% to 80% are singletons. The material sequenced was PBMCs. Receptors originate from a woman aged 45-59 years in good health and CMV-seropositive.

This chain links TRBV18 with TRBJ2-7; D unresolved. This CDR3 contains 14 residues. CDR1 KGHSH and CDR2 LQKENI come from the germline V gene. V lost 2 bases and J 3 bases, leaving 11 bases between the germline ends. In DNA, the CDR3 is TGTGCCAGCTCACCAGGTCTGAGCTACTACGAGCAGTACTTC. Encoded protein: CASSPGLSYYEQYF.

This chain links TRBV19 with TRBJ1-1, with 7 nucleotides matching TRBD1. CDR1 and CDR2 (germline): LNHDA, SQIVND (reference sequence). The CDR3 is 12 amino acids. After removal of 3 bases from V and 7 bases from J, the junction contained 2 bases not matched to a gene. In nucleotides, the CDR3 is TGTGCCAGTAGTATCCGACAGGGTGAAGCTTTCTTT. Its translation is CASSIRQGEAFF.

V and J are TRBV19 and TRBJ2-1; TRBD2 agrees at 11 bases. Germline lookup yields CDR1 LNHDA and CDR2 SQIVND (reference sequence). V was pared by 5 bases and J by 8 bases, with 11 bases of the junction left unmatched. The CDR3 is made up of 16 amino acids. The CDR3, as DNA: TGTGCCAGTAGTTTCTATAGCGGGGGGGCTAGGGATGAGCAGTTCTTC. This codes for CASSFYSGGARDEQFF.

This clone came up once. The V call is TRBV29-1, the J call TRBJ2-3, with D tentatively TRBD2 (6 bases). CDR3 length: 12 residues. Trimming removed 7 bases at V and 5 bases at J, with 13 bases between. Germline V gene lookup returns CDR1 SQVTM and CDR2 ANQGSEA. The CDR3 DNA reads as TGCAGCGCCTCGTCCGGGGGAGATACGCAGTATTTT. This sequence encodes CSASSGGDTQYF.

Worth noting for this clone: The identical CDR3 is also encoded by other nucleotide sequences in the sample. In DNA, the CDR3 is TGTGCCAGCAGCTTATGGTCGGGAGAGACCCAGTACTTC. This codes for CASSLWSGETQYF. This chain joins TRBV11-2 and TRBJ2-5; D uncertain. Trimming took 2 bases from V and 4 from J, leaving 8 bases between them. The CDR3 is made up of 13 amino acids. Germline V lookup: CDR1 SGHAT, CDR2 FQNNGV.